Following are 23 T cell receptor beta chains from one sample sequenced in a study of blood T cell repertoires in COVID-19. TCRdb keeps only in-frame clones here, not all; method: immunoSEQ multiplex PCR. Found here are roughly 250,000 clones, more than 85% of them singletons; the top ten hold around 1.6%. Sample: PBMCs or T cells enriched from blood (not recorded which). The origin of the receptors is a woman aged 45-59 years who had recovered from COVID-19.

V usage is TRBV7-3 and J usage is TRBJ1-4; D not resolved. Germline values: CDR1 SGHTA, CDR2 FQGTGA. The CDR3 is made up of 14 amino acids. Between the trimmed V and J ends, which lost 4 bases and 8 bases, there was a span of 14 bases. The CDR3 region is CASSSGNSGEKLFF. As DNA, the CDR3 is TGTGCCAGCAGCTCCGGGAATTCGGGAGAAAAACTGTTTTTT.

This chain uses TRBV5-1 with TRBJ1-4; 8 positions agree with TRBD1. This CDR3 has 16 amino acids. The germline gives CDR1 SGHRS, CDR2 YFSETQ. V trimming: 2 bases; J trimming: 8 bases; junction bases outside the gene matches: 11. This CDR3 reads CASSFQGQGRGEKLFF. Written as DNA, the CDR3 is TGCGCCAGCAGCTTCCAAGGACAGGGTAGGGGCGAAAAACTGTTTTTT. Together with reference TRBV5-1 and TRBJ1-4, the CDR3 gives the full variable domain: KAGVTQTPRYLIKTRGQQVTLSCSPISGHRSVSWYQQTPGQGLQFLFEYFSETQRNKGNFPGRFSGRQFSNSRSEMNVSTLELGDSALYLCASSFQGQGRGEKLFFGSGTQLSVL.

J is TRBJ1-2 and V is TRBV28; D is undetermined. Germline CDR1 and CDR2: MDHEN and SYDVKM. V lost 10 bases and J 2 bases, leaving 11 bases between the germline ends. The CDR3 is 12 residues long. As DNA, the CDR3 is TGTGCCACCGCCCTCGGGAACTATGGCTACACCTTC. It encodes CATALGNYGYTF.

The chain links TRBV3-1 (or the pseudogene TRBV3-2) to TRBJ1-2; 8 nucleotides line up with TRBD1. The CDR3 consists of 14 residues. Germline values: CDR1 LGHDT, CDR2 YNNKEL (reference sequence). After removal of 4 bases from V and 4 bases from J, the junction contained 5 bases not matched to a gene. As DNA, the CDR3 is TGTGCCAGCAGCCTCGGACAGGGCGGCTATGGCTACACCTTC. Amino acid sequence: CASSLGQGGYGYTF.

The chain uses TRBV27 and TRBJ1-1; a possible D gene is TRBD1 (6 bases). The CDR3 extends over 15 amino acids. V was cut by 2 bases and J by 4 bases, with 14 bases left in between. Per the germline V gene, CDR1 is MNHEY and CDR2 is SMNVEV (reference sequence). CDR3 protein: CASSLRGGASTEAFF. DNA for the CDR3: TGTGCCAGCAGTTTAAGGGGGGGCGCGAGCACTGAAGCTTTCTTT.

This clone came up a few times. The rearrangement uses TRBV5-4 and TRBJ1-1, with 7 bases lining up with TRBD1. The germline gives CDR1 SGHNT, CDR2 YYREEE (reference sequence). The V and J ends lost 5 bases and 3 bases, in that order; junction bases with no gene match: 7. The CDR3 is made up of 14 amino acids. CDR3 amino acids: CASRYRGSDTEAFF. In DNA form, the CDR3 reads TGTGCCAGCAGATACAGGGGCTCCGACACTGAAGCTTTCTTT.

The rearrangement links TRBV5-4 to TRBJ2-1; 14 bases line up with TRBD2. The CDR3 covers 15 residues. Germline CDR1 SGHNT, CDR2 YYREEE (reference sequence). V shed 0 bases, J shed 10 bases, and the junction held 3 bases outside the gene matches. CDR3 DNA sequence: TGTGCCAGCAGCTTGGGAGGACTAGCGGGAGGAGAGCAGTTCTTC. The encoded protein is CASSLGGLAGGEQFF.

The chain combines TRBV3-1 (or the pseudogene TRBV3-2) with TRBJ2-2; TRBD1 matches at 9 bases. Germline CDR1 LGHDT, CDR2 YNNKEL (reference sequence). CDR3 length equals 16 residues. J was trimmed by 4 bases and V by 7 bases; bases with no gene match: 10. CDR3 in amino acids: CASTGLLTGGTGELFF. Here the CDR3 DNA reads TGTGCCAGCACCGGGCTCTTGACAGGGGGCACCGGGGAGCTGTTTTTT.

In this sample, this clone turned up a few times. The chain couples TRBV7-3 to TRBJ2-2; 8 positions match TRBD1. Germline assignment: CDR1 SGHTA and CDR2 FQGTGA. The CDR3 contains 16 residues. The V and J ends lost 5 bases and 1 base, in that order; junction bases with no gene match: 6. The CDR3: CASSPRGRGNTGELFF. The CDR3 DNA sequence: TGTGCCAGCAGCCCCAGGGGGCGGGGGAACACCGGGGAGCTGTTTTTT. The whole variable domain, filled in from reference TRBV7-3 and TRBJ2-2, reads GAGVSQTPSNKVTEKGKYVELRCDPISGHTALYWYRQSLGQGPEFLIYFQGTGAADDSGLPNDRFFAVRPEGSVSTLKIQRTERGDSAVYLCASSPRGRGNTGELFFGEGSRLTVL.

This rearrangement joins TRBV6-5 to TRBJ1-1; TRBD1 is a possible D gene (5 bases). V was cut by 6 bases and J by 2 bases, with 13 bases left in between. The CDR3 runs to 14 residues. In germline, CDR1 is MNHEY, CDR2 SVGAGI. The CDR3, as DNA: TGTGCCAGCAGGTCAGCCAGGGATAACACTGAAGCTTTCTTT. Protein: CASRSARDNTEAFF.

The chain has TRBV7-2 and TRBJ1-2, with D tentatively TRBD1 (6 bases). The CDR3 consists of 13 residues. Trimming removed 5 bases at V and 1 base at J, with 8 bases between. Germline V lookup: CDR1 SGHTA, CDR2 FQGNSA. As DNA, the CDR3 is TGTGCCAGCAGCGCGGACAGTAACTATGGCTACACCTTC. It is translated as CASSADSNYGYTF.

The CDR3 coding sequence is TGTGCCTGGAGTGTGACAGGGACTCTCTATGGCTACACCTTC. This gives the protein CAWSVTGTLYGYTF. J is TRBJ1-2 and V is TRBV30; 7 bases are a match to TRBD1. Looked up from germline, CDR1 is GTSNPN and CDR2 is SVGIG (reference sequence). Trimming removed 0 bases from V and 4 bases from J; junction bases left unmatched: 5. This CDR3 has 14 amino acids.

V gene TRBV7-3 combines with J gene TRBJ1-1, with D uncertain. Per germline, CDR1 SGHTA and CDR2 FQGTGA. The CDR3 spans 14 residues. Trimming took 4 bases from V and 0 from J, leaving 9 bases between them. CDR3 sequence reads: CASSSTAMNTEAFF. The CDR3 nucleotides are TGTGCCAGCAGCTCCACAGCCATGAACACTGAAGCTTTCTTT.

V is TRBV18 and J is TRBJ2-1; no reliable D call. CDR3 length: 14 residues. The germline CDR1 and CDR2 sequences are KGHSH and LQKENI. Trimming cost V 2 bases and J 0 bases, with 5 bases left between them. The CDR3 here is CASSPASSYNEQFF. CDR3 DNA: TGTGCCAGCTCACCAGCTAGCTCCTACAATGAGCAGTTCTTC. Drawing the rest from reference TRBV18 and TRBJ2-1, the complete variable domain is NAGVMQNPRHLVRRRGQEARLRCSPMKGHSHVYWYRQLPEEGLKFMVYLQKENIIDESGMPKERFSAEFPKEGPSILRIQQVVRGDSAAYFCASSPASSYNEQFFGPGTRLTVL.

The chain uses TRBV5-5 and TRBJ2-7; 9 bases fit TRBD2. Trimming took 0 bases from V and 4 from J; bases not matched to a gene: 8. CDR1 SGHKS and CDR2 YYEKEE come from the germline V gene (reference sequence). The CDR3 is 16 residues long. CDR3 nucleotides: TGTGCCAGCAGCTTGGTCGCAGCGGGAGGTACTTACGAGCAGTACTTC. Protein sequence: CASSLVAAGGTYEQYF.

The genes are TRBV19 and TRBJ1-2; TRBD1 might be the D (6 bases). This CDR3 comprises 14 residues. The ends were cut back, 6 bases at V and 5 bases at J, with 16 bases in the middle. CDR1 is LNHDA, CDR2 SQIVND, per germline (reference sequence). The CDR3 protein is CASRSVGQYYGYTF. The CDR3 coding sequence is TGTGCCAGTAGGTCGGTTGGACAGTATTATGGCTACACCTTC.

V usage is TRBV28 and J usage is TRBJ1-2; D not resolved. Germline V gene lookup returns CDR1 MDHEN and CDR2 SYDVKM. The CDR3 totals 16 residues. The V and J ends lost 5 bases and 8 bases respectively, with 24 bases between them. The CDR3, as DNA: TGTGCCAGCAGTCTGGCCTCCCCCGGGCATCGGGAAGGCTACACCTTC. This codes for CASSLASPGHREGYTF.

The rearrangement links TRBV5-1 to TRBJ1-5; D is unresolved. Germline CDR1 SGHRS, CDR2 YFSETQ. The CDR3 contains 13 residues. V dropped 4 bases and J dropped 1 base, with 6 bases sitting between them. In DNA form, the CDR3 reads TGCGCCAGCAGCCCAGTGAGCAATCAGCCCCAGCATTTT. This encodes CASSPVSNQPQHF.

In regard to this clone: Other DNA sequences in this sample translate to the same CDR3. The chain carries TRBV7-6 and TRBJ1-1; 9 bases are a match to TRBD1. CDR3 length equals 14 residues. The germline V gene encodes CDR1 SGHVS and CDR2 FNYEAQ. V lost 1 base to trimming and J lost 3 bases; unmatched junction nucleotides: 0. CDR3 DNA sequence: TGTGCCAGCAGCTTAGGGACAGGGGACACTGAAGCTTTCTTT. Translating it yields CASSLGTGDTEAFF.

The genes are TRBV11-2 and TRBJ2-1; D gene ambiguous. From germline, CDR1 is SGHAT and CDR2 FQNNGV. With 1 base removed from V and 10 bases from J, the gap between germline ends came to 11 bases. CDR3 size: 13 residues. The CDR3 DNA follows: TGTGCCAGCAGCTTAGCGGCCCTCGGGGAGCAGTTCTTC. This encodes CASSLAALGEQFF. Supplemented by reference TRBV11-2 and TRBJ2-1, the full variable domain reads EAGVAQSPRYKIIEKRQSVAFWCNPISGHATLYWYQQILGQGPKLLIQFQNNGVVDDSQLPKDRFSAERLKGVDSTLKIQPAKLEDSAVYLCASSLAALGEQFFGPGTRLTVL.

The V call is TRBV7-9, the J call TRBJ2-7, with TRBD2 as a possible D gene (6 bases). Trimming pared 2 bases from V and 6 bases from J, leaving 14 bases between. Germline V gene lookup returns CDR1 SEHNR and CDR2 FQNEAQ (reference sequence). CDR3 length: 14 residues. CDR3 residues: CASSLRAGGSEQYF. Here the CDR3 DNA reads TGTGCCAGCAGCTTACGCGCAGGAGGGAGCGAGCAGTACTTC.

The chain uses TRBV6-2 or TRBV6-3 and TRBJ2-5, with TRBD1 matching over 7 bases. Germline loops: CDR1 MNHEY, CDR2 SVGEGT. The ends lost 4 bases at V and 5 bases at J; junction bases unmatched: 7. The CDR3 loop spans 14 amino acids. The CDR3 reads CASSSNRGRETQYF. The CDR3 DNA follows: TGTGCCAGCAGTTCTAACAGGGGCCGCGAGACCCAGTACTTC.

The J gene is TRBJ2-3, the V gene TRBV9, with 9 bases identical to TRBD2. Trimming took 0 bases from V and 4 from J; bases not matched to a gene: 3. The CDR3 has 15 amino acids. Germline-derived CDR1 and CDR2 are SGDLS and YYNGEE. Written as DNA, the CDR3 is TGTGCCAGCAGCGTAGGCGGGAGGGTTTCAGATACGCAGTATTTT. Translating gives CASSVGGRVSDTQYF.